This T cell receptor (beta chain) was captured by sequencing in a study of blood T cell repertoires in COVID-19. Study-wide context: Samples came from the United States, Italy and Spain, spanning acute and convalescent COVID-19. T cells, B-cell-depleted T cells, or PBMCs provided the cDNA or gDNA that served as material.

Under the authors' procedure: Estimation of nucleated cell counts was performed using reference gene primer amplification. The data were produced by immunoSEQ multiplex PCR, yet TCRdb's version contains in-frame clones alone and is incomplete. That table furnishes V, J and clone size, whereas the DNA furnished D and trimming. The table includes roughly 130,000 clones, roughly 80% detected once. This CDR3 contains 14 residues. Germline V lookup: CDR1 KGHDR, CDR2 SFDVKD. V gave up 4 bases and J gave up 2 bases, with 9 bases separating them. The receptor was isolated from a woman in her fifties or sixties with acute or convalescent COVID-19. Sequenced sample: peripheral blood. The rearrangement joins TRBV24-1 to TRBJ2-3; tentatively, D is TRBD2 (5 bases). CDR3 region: CATSEEDATDTQYF. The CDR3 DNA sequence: TGTGCCACCAGTGAGGAGGATGCCACAGATACGCAGTATTTT.